The 21 T cell receptor beta chains below come from one sample, sequenced in a study of regulatory T cells in long-lasting Graves disease. Time point specified: newly diagnosed GD, antithyroid drugs for less than 3 months. Preparation of the TCR library used RNA extracted from PBMCs. iRepertoire HTBI primers and Arm-PCR of CDR3 regions built TCR beta libraries. MiXCR was run by TCRdb on the multiplex PCR reads, yielding one entry per CDR3 protein. The top ten hold about 19% of the sample, which has 390,000 or so distinct CDR3 sequences, roughly 12% seen once. These data were also filed under a second study, of T cells in Graves' hyperthyroidism and ophthalmopathy.

Source: peripheral blood mononuclear cells (PBMCs), taken at new diagnosis, from a patient treated with antithyroid drugs. The receptors here all came from a woman aged 18-29 years with Graves disease.

The chain combines TRBV20-1 with TRBJ2-1; D gene uncertain. Per germline, CDR1 DFQATT and CDR2 SNEGSKA (reference sequence). The length of the CDR3 is 12 residues. Trimming took 5 bases from V and 4 from J, leaving 9 bases between them. CDR3 DNA sequence: TGCAGTGCTCCGGTGAGATACAATGAGCAGTTCTTC. Its translation: CSAPVRYNEQFF.

The chain combines TRBV7-9 with TRBJ2-3, with D perhaps TRBD2 (6 bases). The germline V gene has CDR1 SEHNR and CDR2 FQNEAQ (reference sequence). Trimming left V 6 bases short and J 1 base short, with 11 bases between. The CDR3 is 14 residues long. DNA for the CDR3: TGTGCCAGCAGTACACCTAGCGGCACAGATACGCAGTATTTT. It translates to CASSTPSGTDTQYF.

This clonotype appeared many times. V and J are TRBV20-1 and TRBJ2-7; D is ambiguous. CDR1 DFQATT and CDR2 SNEGSKA come from the germline V gene (reference sequence). V lost 0 bases and J lost 0, with 9 bases in between. There are 14 residues in the CDR3. The CDR3 is CSARDLESSYEQYF. Here the CDR3 DNA reads TGCAGTGCTAGAGATCTAGAGAGCTCCTACGAGCAGTACTTC.

This clonotype was observed at least ten times. This chain connects TRBV7-9 to TRBJ2-7; 13 nucleotides line up with TRBD2. V dropped 4 bases and J dropped 5; count of bases not matched to a gene: 11. CDR1 is SEHNR and CDR2 is FQNEAQ in the germline V gene (reference sequence). This CDR3 comprises 17 residues. DNA for the CDR3: TGTGCCAGCAGCTCTGGAGATCGGGGACTAGCGGGAAACGAGCAGTACTTC. Protein product: CASSSGDRGLAGNEQYF. Full variable domain (remainder filled in from reference TRBV7-9 and TRBJ2-7): DTGVSQNPRHKITKRGQNVTFRCDPISEHNRLYWYRQTLGQGPEFLTYFQNEAQLEKSRLLSDRFSAERPKGSFSTLEIQRTEQGDSAMYLCASSSGDRGLAGNEQYFGPGTRLTVT.

Notes on this clonotype: A far larger clone is one nucleotide away, so this likely arose from a read error. The chain carries TRBV7-9 and TRBJ2-3, with 7 nucleotides matching TRBD1. The CDR3 is 15 residues long. Germline V CDR1 and CDR2: SEHNR, FQNEAQ (reference sequence). The CDR3 bases are TGTGCCAGCAGCCCGGGACAGCTGAGCACATATACGCAGTATTTT. This encodes CASSPGQLSTYTQYF.

This chain uses TRBV20-1 with TRBJ2-1; the D call may be TRBD1 or TRBD2 (6 bases each). Germline V gene sequence: CDR1 DFQATT, CDR2 SNEGSKA (reference sequence). V dropped 6 bases and J dropped 7 bases, with 19 bases sitting between them. CDR3 length: 14 residues. CDR3 sequence (DNA): TGCAGTGCCCCGGACCCCGGAGGGGGTAATGAGCAGTTCTTC. It is translated as CSAPDPGGGNEQFF.

In this sample, this clonotype turned up many times. The chain carries TRBV7-8 and TRBJ1-5, with no clear D. The CDR3 runs to 16 residues. Between the trimmed V and J ends, which lost 1 base and 4 bases, there was a span of 14 bases. The germline V gene encodes CDR1 SGHVS and CDR2 FQNEAQ. CDR3 sequence (DNA): TGTGCCAGCAGCTTAGACAGAACAACGGCGAATCAGCCCCAGCATTTT. Its translation: CASSLDRTTANQPQHF.

The sample holds many counts of this clonotype. This chain connects TRBV6-2 or TRBV6-3 to TRBJ1-5, with a weak D call TRBD1 (5 bases). Germline V lookup: CDR1 MNHEY, CDR2 SVGEGT. CDR3 length equals 14 residues. The ends were cut back, 6 bases at V and 4 bases at J, with 13 bases in the middle. This CDR3 reads CASRPDSPNQPQHF. The CDR3 region has the DNA TGTGCCAGCAGACCCGACAGCCCTAATCAGCCCCAGCATTTT.

V gene TRBV14 combines with J gene TRBJ2-2, with 7 bases identical to TRBD1. The V gene's germline CDR1 is SGHDN and CDR2 FVKESK. The V and J ends lost 4 bases and 9 bases, in that order; junction bases with no gene match: 14. The CDR3 runs 16 residues. CDR3 protein: CASSLLSGTVRRELFF. For the CDR3, the DNA is TGTGCCAGCAGCCTATTGTCCGGGACAGTTAGAAGGGAGCTGTTTTTT. The whole variable domain, filled in from reference TRBV14 and TRBJ2-2, reads EAGVTQFPSHSVIEKGQTVTLRCDPISGHDNLYWYRRVMGKEIKFLLHFVKESKQDESGMPNNRFLAERTGGTYSTLKVQPAELEDSGVYFCASSLLSGTVRRELFFGEGSRLTVL.

The chain is built from TRBV15 and TRBJ1-2; D is unresolved. The V gene lost 1 base and the J gene lost 8 bases, with 11 bases spanning the gap. From germline, CDR1 is LNHNV and CDR2 YYDKDF (reference sequence). The CDR3 sequence is 13 residues long. CDR3 sequence reads: CATSRATVGGYTF. For the CDR3, the DNA is TGTGCCACCAGCAGAGCCACCGTGGGAGGCTACACCTTC.

This clonotype was picked up many times. This chain joins TRBV7-6 and TRBJ1-1; D gene uncertain. CDR1 SGHVS and CDR2 FNYEAQ come from the germline V gene. Deletions cut 2 bases from V and 1 base from J, with 11 bases between. The CDR3 has 15 amino acids. CDR3 region: CASSLLGFANTEAFF. CDR3 sequence (DNA): TGTGCCAGCAGCTTACTTGGGTTCGCGAACACTGAAGCTTTCTTT.

This clonotype was observed a handful of times. This chain joins TRBV7-9 and TRBJ1-4; D unclear. The germline CDR1 and CDR2 sequences are SEHNR and FQNEAQ (reference sequence). V was pared by 1 base and J by 4 bases, with 16 bases between. The CDR3 consists of 17 residues. The CDR3 loop is CASSLGLFTRFNEKLFF. The CDR3 nucleotides read TGTGCCAGCAGCTTAGGGCTCTTTACCAGATTTAATGAAAAACTGTTTTTT.

This clonotype was observed many times. V usage is TRBV28 and J usage is TRBJ1-5; 11 nucleotides match TRBD1. The CDR3 contains 15 residues. V shed 5 bases and J 5 bases; nucleotides not matched to a gene: 5. The germline V gene encodes CDR1 MDHEN and CDR2 SYDVKM. The chain's CDR3 is CASSGQGAGDQPQHF. The CDR3 bases are TGTGCCAGCAGTGGACAGGGGGCTGGTGATCAGCCCCAGCATTTT.

This clonotype was counted ten times or more. The chain links TRBV11-2 to TRBJ1-1, with unresolved D. This CDR3 is 13 amino acids long. V was clipped by 2 bases and J by 1 base, with 5 bases between them. Germline CDR1 reads SGHAT; CDR2 reads FQNNGV. The CDR3 is CASSLRENTEAFF. In nucleotides, the CDR3 is TGTGCCAGCAGCTTAAGGGAGAACACTGAAGCTTTCTTT.

This clonotype showed up just once. This could be a read error, since a much larger clone is one nucleotide away. The chain employs TRBV7-8 and TRBJ1-1; no reliable D call. V was trimmed by 1 base and J by 6 bases, leaving 6 bases between them. The CDR3 is 12 residues long. Germline values: CDR1 SGHVS, CDR2 FQNEAQ. CDR3 sequence (DNA): TGTGCCAGCAGCTTAGTGCCCCCTGAAGCTTTCTTT. It yields the protein CASSLVPPEAFF.

The V call is TRBV19, the J call TRBJ1-4, with 7 bases identical to TRBD1. Germline-derived CDR1 and CDR2 are LNHDA and SQIVND (reference sequence). The junction had 8 bases not matched to a gene; V was cut back by 7 bases and J by 0 bases. CDR3 length: 16 amino acids. Here the CDR3 reads CASTGTAFATNEKLFF. The CDR3 bases are TGTGCCAGTACCGGGACAGCGTTTGCAACTAATGAAAAACTGTTTTTT.

This clonotype was seen more than once but under ten times. Given a much more abundant clone one base away, this may be a read error. The gene calls are TRBV12-3 or TRBV12-4 and TRBJ1-1; D is ambiguous. The CDR3 spans 14 residues. Written as DNA, the CDR3 is TGTGTCAGCAGTTGGGGAGCCCTGAACACTGAAGCTTTCTTT. Translation gives CVSSWGALNTEAFF.

Remarks on this clonotype: A far larger clone is only one base removed, so a read error is likely. The chain is built from TRBV11-2 and TRBJ1-1, with D uncertain. From germline, CDR1 is SGHAT and CDR2 FQNNGV. The CDR3 extends over 14 amino acids. V gave up 1 base and J gave up 2 bases, with 8 bases separating them. Here the CDR3 reads CASSLGYLNTEAFF. CDR3 bases: TGTGCCAGCAGCTTAGGCTATCTTAACACTGAAGCTTTCTTT. Filled out from reference TRBV11-2 and TRBJ1-1, the complete variable domain reads EAGVAQSPRYKIIEKRQSVAFWCNPISGHATLYWYQQILGQGPKLLIQFQNNGVVDDSQLPKDRFSAERLKGVDSTLKIQPAKLEDSAVYLCASSLGYLNTEAFFGQGTRLTVV.

There are a few counts of this clonotype. This chain joins TRBV6-5 and TRBJ2-7, with a possible D match to TRBD1 (5 bases). CDR1 and CDR2 (germline): MNHEY, SVGAGI. CDR3 length: 14 amino acids. Trimming left V 3 bases short and J 6 bases short, with 15 bases between. The CDR3 DNA reads as TGTGCCAGCAGTTATCATCCGGTAGGGGTCGAGCAGTACGTC. Its translation: CASSYHPVGVEQYV.

The chain has TRBV11-3 and TRBJ2-3; 7 nucleotides align to TRBD1. V shed 5 bases, J shed 0 bases, and the junction held 5 bases outside the gene matches. The germline CDR1 and CDR2 sequences are SGHNT and YENEEA. The CDR3 runs to 15 residues. The CDR3 sequence: CASSPGDSSTDTQYF. CDR3 bases: TGTGCCAGCAGCCCCGGGGACAGTAGCACAGATACGCAGTATTTT. The full variable domain, completed using reference TRBV11-3 and TRBJ2-3, is EAGVVQSPRYKIIEKKQPVAFWCNPISGHNTLYWYLQNLGQGPELLIRYENEEAVDDSQLPKDRFSAERLKGVDSTLKIQPAELGDSAVYLCASSPGDSSTDTQYFGPGTRLTVL.

This clonotype occurred many times. The V gene is TRBV2, the J gene TRBJ2-3; no firm D call. The ends were cut back, 4 bases at V and 2 bases at J, with 16 bases in the middle. The CDR3 runs 16 residues. Germline loops: CDR1 SNHLY, CDR2 FYNNEI. In DNA, the CDR3 is TGTGCCAGCAGTGTGGTCCCCAAGACGAACACAGATACGCAGTATTTT. The encoded protein is CASSVVPKTNTDTQYF.